The 17 T cell receptor beta chains listed next were all sequenced from one sample in a study of blood T cell repertoires in COVID-19. Measured with immunoSEQ multiplex PCR; TCRdb has only the in-frame clones, and not every one. The sample has over 250,000 clones; 70% to 90% are singletons. The sample was peripheral blood. These receptor sequences come from a woman in her sixties or seventies with acute or convalescent COVID-19.

This rearrangement joins TRBV5-8 to TRBJ1-4; D uncertain. The CDR3 runs to 15 residues. Trimming took off 2 bases at V and 8 bases at J, with 16 bases between the two ends. Germline CDR1 SGHTS, CDR2 YDEGEE. The CDR3 here is CASSFGSQEFEKLFF. CDR3 DNA sequence: TGTGCCAGCAGCTTCGGGAGTCAGGAATTCGAAAAACTGTTTTTT. The full variable domain, completed using reference TRBV5-8 and TRBJ1-4, is EAGVTQSPTHLIKTRGQQATLRCSPISGHTSVYWYQQALGLGLQFLLWYDEGEERNRGNFPPRFSGRQFPNYSSELNVNALELEDSALYLCASSFGSQEFEKLFFGSGTQLSVL.

The chain combines TRBV5-5 with TRBJ2-1; 10 bases map to TRBD1. This CDR3 has 15 amino acids. V dropped 4 bases and J dropped 4; count of bases not matched to a gene: 5. Germline CDR1 and CDR2: SGHKS and YYEKEE (reference sequence). The CDR3 nucleotides are TGTGCCAGCAGCCCGGGGACAGGGGCATACAATGAGCAGTTCTTC. As protein: CASSPGTGAYNEQFF.

This chain links TRBV7-9 with TRBJ2-7; D is possibly TRBD1 (6 bases). The germline V and J ends were trimmed by 4 bases and 2 bases, with 12 bases remaining between them. The CDR3 is 14 amino acids. The V gene's germline CDR1 is SEHNR and CDR2 FQNEAQ (reference sequence). The CDR3 bases are TGTGCCAGCAGCTATATACAGGGCCCCTACGAGCAGTACTTC. This encodes CASSYIQGPYEQYF.

This clone was recorded a few times. The rearrangement joins TRBV4-1 to TRBJ2-3; D gene ambiguous. Trimming took off 0 bases at V and 4 bases at J, with 8 bases between the two ends. The germline V gene has CDR1 MGHRA and CDR2 YSYEKL. This CDR3 region has 14 residues. CDR3 coding DNA: TGCGCCAGCAGCCAAGAGGGCAGAGCAGATACGCAGTATTTT. Translation: CASSQEGRADTQYF.

This chain connects TRBV5-6 to TRBJ1-1, with D uncertain. V lost 4 bases, J lost 4 bases, and 17 bases lay in between. Looked up from germline, CDR1 is SGHDT and CDR2 is YYEEEE. CDR3 length equals 15 residues. The CDR3 nucleotides are TGTGCCAGCAGCCTAAGGACTCCGGGCATCACTGAAGCTTTCTTT. It encodes CASSLRTPGITEAFF.

The chain employs TRBV5-4 and TRBJ1-1, with TRBD1 identical over 8 bases. The V segment lost 4 bases and the J segment 6 bases; nucleotides outside the gene matches: 5. This CDR3 contains 13 residues. CDR1 is SGHNT and CDR2 is YYREEE in the germline V gene (reference sequence). For the CDR3, the DNA is TGTGCCAGCAGCCAACAGGGGGGTGCTGAAGCTTTCTTT. This gives the protein CASSQQGGAEAFF.

V and J are TRBV2 and TRBJ1-2; D is unresolved. Trimming stripped 6 bases from V and 2 bases from J, with 16 bases between. Germline lookup yields CDR1 SNHLY and CDR2 FYNNEI. The CDR3 has 15 residues. This CDR3 is CASRPGGGGNYGYTF. The CDR3 nucleotides are TGTGCCAGCAGGCCAGGTGGAGGCGGAAACTATGGCTACACCTTC.

The J gene is TRBJ1-1, the V gene TRBV19; 7 bases match TRBD1. The ends lost 7 bases at V and 2 bases at J; junction bases unmatched: 7. This CDR3 has 14 residues. CDR1 and CDR2 (germline): LNHDA, SQIVND (reference sequence). The CDR3 sequence is CASNSRGPNTEAFF. CDR3 DNA: TGTGCCAGTAACTCAAGGGGGCCAAACACTGAAGCTTTCTTT.

The DNA for the CDR3 is TGTGCCAGCAGCTTAGCGAGAACAGATACGCAGTATTTT. As protein: CASSLARTDTQYF. The chain is built from TRBV7-2 and TRBJ2-3; D is unclear. The CDR3 contains 13 residues. CDR1 SGHTA and CDR2 FQGNSA come from the germline V gene. V gave up 0 bases and J gave up 3 bases, with 4 bases separating them.

The chain recombines TRBV28 with TRBJ2-5; D is possibly TRBD1 (5 bases). Trimming cost V 4 bases and J 2 bases, with 8 bases left between them. The germline CDR1 and CDR2 sequences are MDHEN and SYDVKM. This CDR3 spans 13 amino acids. The CDR3 DNA is TGTGCCAGCAGTTCCGACAGACAAGAGACCCAGTACTTC. It translates to CASSSDRQETQYF.

This clone showed up just a few times. The chain carries TRBV2 and TRBJ2-2; D is possibly TRBD2 (6 bases). The germline gives CDR1 SNHLY, CDR2 FYNNEI. V lost 8 bases and J 2 bases, leaving 15 bases between the germline ends. This CDR3 is built from 15 residues. The CDR3 coding sequence is TGTGCCAGCGGGGGACTTCTAATTAACACCGGGGAGCTGTTTTTT. Its protein product is CASGGLLINTGELFF.

The chain combines TRBV10-3 with TRBJ2-7; no clear D. This CDR3 region has 11 residues. V was trimmed by 6 bases and J by 5 bases, leaving 8 bases between them. Germline V lookup: CDR1 ENHRY, CDR2 SYGVKD. CDR3: CAISSRDEQYF. CDR3 coding DNA: TGTGCCATCAGCTCTCGGGACGAGCAGTACTTC.

The chain combines TRBV25-1 with TRBJ2-1, with 7 nucleotides matching TRBD2. The CDR3 runs 16 residues. In germline, CDR1 is MGHDK, CDR2 SYGVNS. V gave up 4 bases and J gave up 5 bases; unmatched junction bases: 11. CDR3 sequence (DNA): TGTGCCAGCAGTGTCCTTCACCAGCGGGGTAACAATGAGCAGTTCTTC. Protein: CASSVLHQRGNNEQFF.

The gene calls are TRBV20-1 and TRBJ1-6, with D tentatively TRBD1 (5 bases). CDR3 size: 13 residues. Germline assignment: CDR1 DFQATT and CDR2 SNEGSKA (reference sequence). V gave up 3 bases and J gave up 5 bases, with 8 bases separating them. CDR3 coding DNA: TGCAGTGCTAGTGCGGGGGATAATTCACCCCTCCACTTT. As protein: CSASAGDNSPLHF.

This clone appeared once. The chain couples TRBV5-1 to TRBJ1-1; tentatively, D is TRBD1 (6 bases). V was clipped by 4 bases and J by 1 base, with 11 bases between them. The CDR3 loop spans 14 amino acids. Germline V gives CDR1 SGHRS, CDR2 YFSETQ. The CDR3 spells CASSDQQGNTEAFF. The CDR3 bases are TGCGCCAGCAGCGATCAACAGGGGAACACTGAAGCTTTCTTT. Full variable domain (outside the CDR3, taken from reference TRBV5-1 and TRBJ1-1): KAGVTQTPRYLIKTRGQQVTLSCSPISGHRSVSWYQQTPGQGLQFLFEYFSETQRNKGNFPGRFSGRQFSNSRSEMNVSTLELGDSALYLCASSDQQGNTEAFFGQGTRLTVV.

The sample holds a few counts of this clone. The rearrangement joins TRBV2 to TRBJ1-2, with D unresolved. Germline lookup yields CDR1 SNHLY and CDR2 FYNNEI. Deletions cut 2 bases from V and 4 bases from J, with 8 bases between. The length of the CDR3 is 13 residues. The CDR3 loop is CASSERSSYGYTF. CDR3 nucleotides: TGTGCCAGCAGTGAACGGAGTAGCTATGGCTACACCTTC. Based on the CDR3 plus reference TRBV2 and TRBJ1-2, the full variable domain is EPEVTQTPSHQVTQMGQEVILRCVPISNHLYFYWYRQILGQKVEFLVSFYNNEISEKSEIFDDQFSVERPDGSNFTLKIRSTKLEDSAMYFCASSERSSYGYTFGSGTRLTVV.

This clone appeared many times. This chain links TRBV2 with TRBJ1-2, with D possibly TRBD1 on 6 matching bases. V lost 4 bases to trimming and J lost 7 bases, with 13 bases between them. Germline CDR1 and CDR2: SNHLY and FYNNEI. The CDR3 has 13 amino acids. CDR3 in amino acids: CASSAVGGSGYTF. The CDR3 DNA follows: TGTGCCAGCAGTGCCGTAGGGGGATCTGGCTACACCTTC.